Below are 14 T cell receptor beta chains sequenced from a single sample in a study of blood T cell repertoires in COVID-19. Clones were sequenced by immunoSEQ multiplex PCR, and TCRdb holds only the in-frame ones, with some missing. The data show about 310,000 clones, over 75% seen once. Sequenced: PBMCs or T cells enriched from blood (not recorded which). Receptor source: a man under 40 who had recovered from COVID-19.

The chain joins TRBV3-1 (or the pseudogene TRBV3-2) to TRBJ1-1; unclear D gene. The CDR3 is 16 residues long. V was cut by 1 base and J by 0 bases, with 12 bases left in between. The germline V gene has CDR1 LGHDT and CDR2 YNNKEL (reference sequence). The CDR3 nucleotides are TGTGCCAGCAGCCAAGGACTCCAGTACATGAACACTGAAGCTTTCTTT. This codes for CASSQGLQYMNTEAFF.

A few counts support this clone. The chain couples TRBV4-2 to TRBJ2-5; 8 bases are a match to TRBD2. The CDR3 has 14 residues. J gave up 5 bases and V 2 bases, and 4 bases lay outside the gene matches. Germline loops: CDR1 LGHNA, CDR2 YNFKEQ. CDR3 DNA: TGTGCCAGCAGCCAACAGCGGGGGCATGAGACCCAGTACTTC. Amino acid sequence: CASSQQRGHETQYF.

This sequence joins TRBV7-6 and TRBJ1-1; weak D call: TRBD1 (5 bases). Germline CDR1 SGHVS, CDR2 FNYEAQ. This CDR3 has 15 residues. V was cut by 5 bases and J by 1 base, with 14 bases left in between. For the CDR3, the DNA is TGTGCCAGCAGCGCCCTGGGGCAGAAGAACACTGAAGCTTTCTTT. Amino acid sequence: CASSALGQKNTEAFF.

This sequence joins TRBV19 and TRBJ2-1, with 7 positions matching TRBD2. J gave up 13 bases and V 7 bases, and 7 bases lay outside the gene matches. Germline assignment: CDR1 LNHDA and CDR2 SQIVND (reference sequence). The CDR3 is made up of 11 amino acids. CDR3 protein: CASTGTTKQFF. As DNA, the CDR3 is TGTGCCAGTACAGGGACTACCAAACAGTTCTTC.

The chain couples TRBV11-2 to TRBJ1-2, with D possibly matching TRBD1 (6 bases). This CDR3 comprises 13 residues. V was trimmed by 5 bases and J by 8 bases, leaving 15 bases between them. From germline, CDR1 is SGHAT and CDR2 FQNNGV. CDR3 residues: CASSNTPGVGYTF. CDR3 in DNA: TGTGCCAGCAGCAATACCCCAGGGGTGGGCTACACCTTC.

The chain recombines TRBV15 with TRBJ2-3; 9 nucleotides match TRBD2. The CDR3 runs 16 residues. V lost 0 bases and J lost 6; bases outside the gene matches: 7. CDR1 LNHNV and CDR2 YYDKDF come from the germline V gene (reference sequence). The CDR3 DNA is TGTGCCACCAGCAGAGATCGCGGGGGGGCCAGGGATACGCAGTATTTT. This sequence encodes CATSRDRGGARDTQYF. The full variable domain, rest sourced from reference TRBV15 and TRBJ2-3, is DAMVIQNPRYQVTQFGKPVTLSCSQTLNHNVMYWYQQKSSQAPKLLFHYYDKDFNNEADTPDNFQSRRPNTSFCFLDIRSPGLGDTAMYLCATSRDRGGARDTQYFGPGTRLTVL.

This clone showed up many times. The chain uses TRBV6-5 and TRBJ2-7; D gene ambiguous. Trimming took 6 bases from V and 3 from J, leaving 12 bases between them. Germline assignment: CDR1 MNHEY and CDR2 SVGAGI. The length of the CDR3 is 13 residues. The chain's CDR3 is CASRSYGRYEQYF. CDR3 in DNA: TGTGCCAGCAGAAGTTATGGGCGCTACGAGCAGTACTTC.

This chain joins TRBV5-1 and TRBJ2-2; TRBD1 matches at 8 bases. Germline V CDR1 and CDR2: SGHRS, YFSETQ. V lost 4 bases and J lost 0; bases outside the gene matches: 2. The CDR3 is 15 residues long. CDR3: CASSAGGTNTGELFF. CDR3 coding DNA: TGCGCCAGCAGCGCAGGGGGCACGAACACCGGGGAGCTGTTTTTT.

This sequence joins TRBV6-5 and TRBJ1-6; the D gene is possibly TRBD1 (5 bases). Germline V gene data show CDR1 as MNHEY and CDR2 as SVGAGI. CDR3 length: 14 residues. V was cut by 4 bases and J by 7 bases, with 11 bases left in between. For the CDR3, the DNA is TGTGCCAGCAGTTTAAGACAGAAGAATTCACCCCTCCACTTT. Amino acids: CASSLRQKNSPLHF.

CDR3 sequence reads: CASSKSQAYGQTSAATNEKLFF. DNA of the CDR3: TGTGCCAGCAGCAAATCTCAAGCCTACGGACAGACCTCGGCTGCAACTAATGAAAAACTGTTTTTT. This rearrangement joins TRBV21-1 to TRBJ1-4; the table's TRBD1 call for D was not verified on the DNA. TRBV21-1 is labeled a pseudogene. The CDR3 consists of 22 residues.

Regarding this clone: At one end the junction does not follow the germline gene, possibly because of a read error. The rearrangement uses TRBV4-2 and TRBJ2-7; maybe TRBD1 (5 bases). The CDR3 is 12 amino acids. Germline CDR1 reads LGHNA; CDR2 reads YNFKEQ. Written as DNA, the CDR3 is TGTGCCAGCAGCCAAGATGTTTCAGGGCAGACGTTC. This sequence encodes CASSQDVSGQTF.

This clone was picked up a small number of times. This chain links TRBV27 with TRBJ2-2; 8 bases are shared with TRBD2. CDR1 is MNHEY and CDR2 is SMNVEV in the germline V gene (reference sequence). CDR3 length equals 15 residues. The junction had 5 bases not matched to a gene; V was cut back by 2 bases and J by 6 bases. The CDR3 sequence is CASSLAGGGSGELFF. Written as DNA, the CDR3 is TGTGCCAGCAGTTTAGCGGGGGGAGGGTCCGGGGAGCTGTTTTTT.

J is TRBJ1-1 and V is TRBV27, with D tentatively TRBD1 (6 bases). Germline V gene lookup returns CDR1 MNHEY and CDR2 SMNVEV (reference sequence). The CDR3 is made up of 14 amino acids. The V end lost 5 bases, the J end lost 0 bases, and 10 bases lay between the germline ends. The CDR3 bases are TGTGCCAGCAGTCTAACAGGGATGAACACTGAAGCTTTCTTT. Translated, it gives CASSLTGMNTEAFF.

V usage is TRBV14 and J usage is TRBJ2-1, with a possible D match to TRBD1 (6 bases). CDR1 and CDR2 (germline): SGHDN, FVKESK. V lost 0 bases and J 9 bases, leaving 12 bases between the germline ends. The CDR3 consists of 14 residues. CDR3 coding DNA: TGTGCCAGCAGCCAAGAAGGGGGTTCCAGTGAGCAGTTCTTC. Translated, it gives CASSQEGGSSEQFF.